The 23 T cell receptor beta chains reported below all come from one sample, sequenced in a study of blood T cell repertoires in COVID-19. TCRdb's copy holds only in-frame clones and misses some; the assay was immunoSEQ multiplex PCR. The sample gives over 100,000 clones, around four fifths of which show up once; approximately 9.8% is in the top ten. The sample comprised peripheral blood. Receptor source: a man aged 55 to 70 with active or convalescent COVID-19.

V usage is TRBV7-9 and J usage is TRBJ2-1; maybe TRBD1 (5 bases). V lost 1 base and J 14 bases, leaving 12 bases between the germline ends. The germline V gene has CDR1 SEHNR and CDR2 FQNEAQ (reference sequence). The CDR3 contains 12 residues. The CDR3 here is CASSLGLQGKFF. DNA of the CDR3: TGTGCCAGCAGCTTAGGCCTTCAGGGAAAGTTCTTC.

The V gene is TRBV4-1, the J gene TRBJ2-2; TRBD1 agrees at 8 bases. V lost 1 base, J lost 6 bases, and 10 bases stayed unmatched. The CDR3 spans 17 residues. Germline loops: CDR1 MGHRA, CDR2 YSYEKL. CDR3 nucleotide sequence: TGCGCCAGCAGCCAAGTTGGGGAGACAGGGGTTCCCGGGGAGCTGTTTTTT. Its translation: CASSQVGETGVPGELFF.

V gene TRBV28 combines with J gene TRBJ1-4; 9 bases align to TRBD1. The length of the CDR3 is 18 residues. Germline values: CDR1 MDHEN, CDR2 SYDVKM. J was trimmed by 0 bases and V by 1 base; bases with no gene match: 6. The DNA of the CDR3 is TGTGCCAGCAGTTTATCCGGGACAGGGATTGCAACTAATGAAAAACTGTTTTTT. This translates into CASSLSGTGIATNEKLFF.

The CDR3 sequence is CASSDSGAPSTDTQYF. The CDR3 bases are TGTGCCAGCAGTGACTCGGGAGCGCCGAGCACAGATACGCAGTATTTT. The chain combines TRBV6-4 with TRBJ2-3, with D possibly matching TRBD2 (5 bases). The V end was cut by 0 bases, the J end by 0 bases, with 10 bases between. CDR1 MRHNA and CDR2 SNTAGT come from the germline V gene. The CDR3 runs to 16 residues.

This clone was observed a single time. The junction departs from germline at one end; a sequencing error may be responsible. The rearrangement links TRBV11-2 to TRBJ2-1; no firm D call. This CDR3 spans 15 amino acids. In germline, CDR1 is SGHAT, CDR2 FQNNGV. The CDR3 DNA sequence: TGTGCCAGCAGACCTTTTCCCACCTCCTACAATGAGCGGTTCTTC. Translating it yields CASRPFPTSYNERFF.

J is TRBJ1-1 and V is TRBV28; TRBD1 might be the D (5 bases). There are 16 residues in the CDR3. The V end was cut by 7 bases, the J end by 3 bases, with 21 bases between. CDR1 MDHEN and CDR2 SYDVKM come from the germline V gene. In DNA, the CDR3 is TGTGCCAGCACCAGTGACGGAAGGGGATTGGACACTGAAGCTTTCTTT. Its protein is CASTSDGRGLDTEAFF.

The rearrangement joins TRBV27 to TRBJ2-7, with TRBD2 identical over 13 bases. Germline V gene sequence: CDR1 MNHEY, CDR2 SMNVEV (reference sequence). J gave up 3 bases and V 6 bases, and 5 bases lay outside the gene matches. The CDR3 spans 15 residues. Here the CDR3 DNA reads TGTGCCAGCAGCCCCGGGACTAGCGGGATCTACGAGCAGTACTTC. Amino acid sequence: CASSPGTSGIYEQYF.

DNA of the CDR3: TGTGCCAGTAGCGCGGGGGTCCCAGATACGCAGTATTTT. Protein product: CASSAGVPDTQYF. The V call is TRBV19, the J call TRBJ2-3; 7 bases align to TRBD2. Unmatched junction bases numbered 4, after V lost 6 bases and J lost 4 bases. Germline V gene sequence: CDR1 LNHDA, CDR2 SQIVND (reference sequence). This CDR3 is built from 13 residues. The full variable domain, rest sourced from reference TRBV19 and TRBJ2-3, is DGGITQSPKYLFRKEGQNVTLSCEQNLNHDAMYWYRQDPGQGLRLIYYSQIVNDFQKGDIAEGYSVSREKKESFPLTVTSAQKNPTAFYLCASSAGVPDTQYFGPGTRLTVL.

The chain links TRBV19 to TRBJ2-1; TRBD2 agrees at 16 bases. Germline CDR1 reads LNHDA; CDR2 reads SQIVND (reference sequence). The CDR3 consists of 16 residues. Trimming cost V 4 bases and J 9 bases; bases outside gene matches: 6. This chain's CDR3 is CASSTPGTSGRAEQFF. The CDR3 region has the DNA TGTGCCAGTAGTACCCCCGGGACTAGCGGGAGGGCTGAGCAGTTCTTC.

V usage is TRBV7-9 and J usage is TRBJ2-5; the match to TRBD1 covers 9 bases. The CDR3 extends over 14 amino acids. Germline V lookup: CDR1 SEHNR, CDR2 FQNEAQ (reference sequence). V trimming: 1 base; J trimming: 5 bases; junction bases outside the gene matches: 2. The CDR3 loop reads CASSLDRGHETQYF. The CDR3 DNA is TGTGCCAGCAGCTTAGACAGGGGGCACGAGACCCAGTACTTC.

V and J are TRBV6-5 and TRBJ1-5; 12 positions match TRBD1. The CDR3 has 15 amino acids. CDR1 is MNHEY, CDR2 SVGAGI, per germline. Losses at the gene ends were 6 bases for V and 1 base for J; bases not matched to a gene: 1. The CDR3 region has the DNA TGTGCCAGCAGGGGGACAGGGGGCAGCAATCAGCCCCAGCATTTT. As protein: CASRGTGGSNQPQHF.

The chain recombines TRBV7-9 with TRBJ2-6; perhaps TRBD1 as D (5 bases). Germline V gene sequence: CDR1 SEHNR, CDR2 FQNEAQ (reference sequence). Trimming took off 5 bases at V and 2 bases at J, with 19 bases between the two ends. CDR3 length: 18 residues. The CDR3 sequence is CASSPKRGATAGANVLTF. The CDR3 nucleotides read TGTGCCAGCAGCCCGAAAAGGGGCGCAACTGCTGGGGCCAACGTCCTGACTTTC.

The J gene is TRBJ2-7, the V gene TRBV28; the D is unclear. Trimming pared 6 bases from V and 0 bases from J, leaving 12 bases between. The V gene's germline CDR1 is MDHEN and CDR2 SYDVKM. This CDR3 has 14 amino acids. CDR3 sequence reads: CASSPPWSSYEQYF. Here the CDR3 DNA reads TGTGCCAGCAGCCCCCCCTGGAGCTCCTACGAGCAGTACTTC.

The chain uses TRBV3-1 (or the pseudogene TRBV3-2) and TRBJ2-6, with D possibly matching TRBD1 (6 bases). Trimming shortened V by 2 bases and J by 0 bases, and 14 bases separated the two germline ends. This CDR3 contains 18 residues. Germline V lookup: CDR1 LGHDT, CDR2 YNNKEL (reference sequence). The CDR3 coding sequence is TGTGCCAGCAGCCAATCTAAACAGGGAAGCTCTGGGGCCAACGTCCTGACTTTC. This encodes CASSQSKQGSSGANVLTF.

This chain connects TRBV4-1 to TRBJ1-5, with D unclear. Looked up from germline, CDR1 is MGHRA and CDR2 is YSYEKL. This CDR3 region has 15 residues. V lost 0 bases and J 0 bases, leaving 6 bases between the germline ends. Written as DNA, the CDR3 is TGCGCCAGCAGCCAAGATAGACTTAGCAATCAGCCCCAGCATTTT. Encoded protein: CASSQDRLSNQPQHF.

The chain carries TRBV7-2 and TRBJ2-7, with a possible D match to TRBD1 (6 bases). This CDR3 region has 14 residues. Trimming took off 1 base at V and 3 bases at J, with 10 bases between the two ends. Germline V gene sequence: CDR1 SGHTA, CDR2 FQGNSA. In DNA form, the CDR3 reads TGTGCCAGCAGCTTAGAAGGGACAAGCTACGAGCAGTACGTC. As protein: CASSLEGTSYEQYV.

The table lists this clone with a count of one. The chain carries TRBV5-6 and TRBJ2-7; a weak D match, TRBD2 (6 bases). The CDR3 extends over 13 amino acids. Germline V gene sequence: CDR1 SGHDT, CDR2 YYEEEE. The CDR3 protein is CATSGPGSYEQYV. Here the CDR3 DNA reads TGTGCCACCAGCGGGCCAGGATCCTACGAGCAGTACGTC.

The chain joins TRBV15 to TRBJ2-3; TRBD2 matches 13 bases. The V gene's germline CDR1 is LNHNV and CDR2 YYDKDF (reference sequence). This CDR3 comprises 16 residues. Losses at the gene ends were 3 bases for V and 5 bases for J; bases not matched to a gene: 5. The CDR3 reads CATSRGLAGLGDTQYF. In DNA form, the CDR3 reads TGTGCCACCAGCAGGGGACTAGCGGGGTTGGGAGATACGCAGTATTTT.

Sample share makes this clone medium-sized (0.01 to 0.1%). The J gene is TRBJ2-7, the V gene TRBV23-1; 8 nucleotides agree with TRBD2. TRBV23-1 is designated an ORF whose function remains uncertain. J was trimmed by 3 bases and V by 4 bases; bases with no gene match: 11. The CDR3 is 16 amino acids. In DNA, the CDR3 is TGCGCCAGCAGTCCCAGGAGCGGGAGAGGTATCTACGAGCAGTACGTC. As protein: CASSPRSGRGIYEQYV.

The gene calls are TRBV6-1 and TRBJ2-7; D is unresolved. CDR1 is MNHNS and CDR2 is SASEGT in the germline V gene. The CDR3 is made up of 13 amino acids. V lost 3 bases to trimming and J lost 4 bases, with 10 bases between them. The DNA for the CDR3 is TGTGCCAGCAGTGATTACGTGGCATACGAGCAGTACTTC. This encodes CASSDYVAYEQYF.

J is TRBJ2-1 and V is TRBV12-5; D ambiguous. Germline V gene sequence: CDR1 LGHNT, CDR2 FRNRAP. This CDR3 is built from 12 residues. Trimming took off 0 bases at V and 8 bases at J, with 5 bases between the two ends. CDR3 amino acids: CASGLVSDEQFF. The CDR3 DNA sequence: TGTGCTAGTGGTTTGGTAAGCGATGAGCAGTTCTTC.

In DNA form, the CDR3 reads TGTGCCAGCAGCGGTGGCGGGAGTAACGAGCAGTACTTC. The encoded protein is CASSGGGSNEQYF. This chain joins TRBV7-3 and TRBJ2-7, with TRBD2 matching 7 bases. This CDR3 has 13 amino acids. V gave up 5 bases and J gave up 5 bases; unmatched junction bases: 6. The V gene's germline CDR1 is SGHTA and CDR2 FQGTGA.

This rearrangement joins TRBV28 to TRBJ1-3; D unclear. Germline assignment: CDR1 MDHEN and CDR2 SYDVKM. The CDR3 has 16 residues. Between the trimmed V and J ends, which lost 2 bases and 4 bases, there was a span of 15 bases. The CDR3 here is CASSLTRGGTGNTIYF. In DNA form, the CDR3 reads TGTGCCAGCAGTTTAACTAGAGGCGGAACCGGAAACACCATATATTTT. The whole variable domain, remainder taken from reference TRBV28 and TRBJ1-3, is DVKVTQSSRYLVKRTGEKVFLECVQDMDHENMFWYRQDPGLGLRLIYFSYDVKMKEKGDIPEGYSVSREKKERFSLILESASTNQTSMYLCASSLTRGGTGNTIYFGEGSWLTVV.